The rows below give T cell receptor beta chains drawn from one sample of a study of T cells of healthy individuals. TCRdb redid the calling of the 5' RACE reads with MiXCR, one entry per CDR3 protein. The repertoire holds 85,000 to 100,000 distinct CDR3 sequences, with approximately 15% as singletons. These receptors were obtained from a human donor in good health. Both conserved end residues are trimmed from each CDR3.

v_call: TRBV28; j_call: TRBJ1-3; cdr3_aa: ASSSSFSGNTIY
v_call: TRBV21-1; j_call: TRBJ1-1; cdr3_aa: ASSKGERLNTEAF
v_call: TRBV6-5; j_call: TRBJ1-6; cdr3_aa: ASTSTNSPLH
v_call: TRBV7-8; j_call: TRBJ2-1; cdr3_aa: ASSSRGSSPV
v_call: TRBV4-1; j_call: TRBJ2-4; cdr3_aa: ASSQTGLVRDIQY
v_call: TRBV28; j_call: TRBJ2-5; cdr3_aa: ASSSGGTGGETQY
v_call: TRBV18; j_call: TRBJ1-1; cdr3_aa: ASSPVGEPTEAF
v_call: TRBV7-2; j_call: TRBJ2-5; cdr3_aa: ASSLVGGSEETQY
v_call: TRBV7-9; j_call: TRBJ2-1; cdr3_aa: ASSLGQGGYSPNEQF
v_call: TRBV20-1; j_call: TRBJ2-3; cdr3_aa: RPLTSGMDTQY
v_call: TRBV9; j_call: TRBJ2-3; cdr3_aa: ASSVAGSTDTQY
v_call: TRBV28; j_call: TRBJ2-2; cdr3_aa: ASSLFGTRVTGELF
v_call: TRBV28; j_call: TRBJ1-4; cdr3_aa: ASLSGEKLF
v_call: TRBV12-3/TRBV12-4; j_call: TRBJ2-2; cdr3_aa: ASSVPQGINTGELF
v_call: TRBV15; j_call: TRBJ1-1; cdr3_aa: ATSKFTGVDTEAF
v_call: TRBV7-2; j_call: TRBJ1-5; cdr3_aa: ASSVTGKNQPQH
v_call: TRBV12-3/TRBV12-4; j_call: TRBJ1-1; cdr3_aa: ASGWTGGSWGTEAF
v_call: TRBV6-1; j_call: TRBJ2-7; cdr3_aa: ASSEESSSSYEQY
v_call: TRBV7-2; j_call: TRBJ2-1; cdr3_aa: ASSQFGLAGGVEEQF
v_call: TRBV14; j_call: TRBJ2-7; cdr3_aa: ASSGSTGRSNEQY
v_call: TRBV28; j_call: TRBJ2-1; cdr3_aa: ASSFAGEQF
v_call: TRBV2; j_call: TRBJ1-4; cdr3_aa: ASSEGMGSEKLF
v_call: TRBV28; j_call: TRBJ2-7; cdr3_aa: ASSFIGQTYEQY
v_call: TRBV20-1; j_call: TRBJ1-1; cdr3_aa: SANRENTEAF
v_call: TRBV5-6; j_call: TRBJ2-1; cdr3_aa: ASSWTGRSEQF
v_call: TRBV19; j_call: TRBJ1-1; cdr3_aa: ASSTKGGWMNTEAF
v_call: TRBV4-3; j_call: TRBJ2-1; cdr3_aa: ASSQDLGLAGGRYNEQF
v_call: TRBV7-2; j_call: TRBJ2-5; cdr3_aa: ASSLRYRALETQY
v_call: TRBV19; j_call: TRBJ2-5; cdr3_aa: ASSIGPRGETQY
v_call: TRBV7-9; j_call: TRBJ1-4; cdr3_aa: ASSRRQGDEKLF
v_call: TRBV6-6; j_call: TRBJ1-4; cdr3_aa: ASSYPSREEKLF
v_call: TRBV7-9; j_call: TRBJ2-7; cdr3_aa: ASSFDLLEQY
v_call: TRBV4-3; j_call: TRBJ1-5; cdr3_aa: ASSQTGLDQPQH
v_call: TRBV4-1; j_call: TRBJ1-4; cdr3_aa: ASSQDYRQIEKLF
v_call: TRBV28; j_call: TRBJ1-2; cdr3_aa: ASNPARTNYGYT
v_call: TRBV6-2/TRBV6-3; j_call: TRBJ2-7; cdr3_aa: ASYRTGRPYEQY
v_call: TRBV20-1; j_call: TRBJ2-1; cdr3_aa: SASDSHRGYNEQF
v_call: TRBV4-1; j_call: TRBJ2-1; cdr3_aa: ASSQDWGGVGEQF
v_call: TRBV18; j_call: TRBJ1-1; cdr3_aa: ASSRTQEITAEAF
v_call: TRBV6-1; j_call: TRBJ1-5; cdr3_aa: ASNEQYRNQPQH
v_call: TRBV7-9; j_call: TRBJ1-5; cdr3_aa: ASSPFSKDRGFNQPQH
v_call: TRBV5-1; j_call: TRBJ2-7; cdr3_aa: ASSLAGGTKVEQY
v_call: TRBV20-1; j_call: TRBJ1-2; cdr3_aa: SAQEGYGYT
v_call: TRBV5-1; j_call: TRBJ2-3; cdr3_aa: ASRRAASGTDTQY
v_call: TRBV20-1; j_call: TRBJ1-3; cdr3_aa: SAGRDSRNTIY
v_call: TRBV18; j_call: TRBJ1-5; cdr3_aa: ASSPKQGGGYSNQPQH
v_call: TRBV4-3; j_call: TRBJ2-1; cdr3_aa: ASSQERPNEQF